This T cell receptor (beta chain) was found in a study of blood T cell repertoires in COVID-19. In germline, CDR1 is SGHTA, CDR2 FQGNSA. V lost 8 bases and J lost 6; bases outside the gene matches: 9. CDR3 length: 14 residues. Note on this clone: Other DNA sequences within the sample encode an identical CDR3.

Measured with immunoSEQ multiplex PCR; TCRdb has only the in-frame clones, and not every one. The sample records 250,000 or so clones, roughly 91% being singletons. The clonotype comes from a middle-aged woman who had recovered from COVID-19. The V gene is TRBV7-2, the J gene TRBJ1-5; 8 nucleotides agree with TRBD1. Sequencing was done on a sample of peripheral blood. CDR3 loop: CASSLDRVGQPQHF. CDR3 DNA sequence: TGTGCCAGCTCCCTGGACAGGGTGGGTCAGCCCCAGCATTTT.